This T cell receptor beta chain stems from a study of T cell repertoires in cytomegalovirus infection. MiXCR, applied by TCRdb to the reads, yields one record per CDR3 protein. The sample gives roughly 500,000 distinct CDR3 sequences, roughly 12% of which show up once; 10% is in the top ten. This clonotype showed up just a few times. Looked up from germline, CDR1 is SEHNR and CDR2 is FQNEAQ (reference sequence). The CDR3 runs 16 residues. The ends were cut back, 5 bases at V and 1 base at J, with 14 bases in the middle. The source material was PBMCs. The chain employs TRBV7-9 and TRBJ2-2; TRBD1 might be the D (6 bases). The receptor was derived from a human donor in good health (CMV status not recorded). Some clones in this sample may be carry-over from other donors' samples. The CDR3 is CASSSWTAGNTGELFF. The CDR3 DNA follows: TGTGCCAGCAGCAGTTGGACAGCCGGGAACACCGGGGAGCTGTTTTTT.